Below, one TCR beta chain is given with its context. No cognate antigen has been identified for it. No base qualities exist here, and no much larger clone lies one base off it. The entry originates in a study of blood T cells in healthy people across ages (dated by TCRdb to 2014 to 2015). For context, the study as a whole: In model experiments, roughly one uniquely barcoded TCR beta cDNA molecule per two T cells was captured by template switching. Donors of different ages were randomly distributed across sequencing lanes to avoid experimental bias. Four age groups were formed from the donors: young (average approximately 15 years), middle-aged (around 40), aged (around 62) and long-lived (approximately 80). Using deep sequencing normalized with unique cDNA molecular identifiers, the study measured how TCR beta repertoire diversity changes with age. Two additional independent replicas of 1 million unique cDNA reads from the same blood draw were analyzed for two donors (one aged 18 to 30 and one aged 80 or older). Points the paper makes about the study in general: Observed TCR beta diversity correlated strongly with the percentage of naive T cells measured by flow cytometry. Compared with the aged group, the long-lived group had more naive CD4+ T cells, fewer expanded clones and increased TCR diversity, a pattern suggesting age selection. Because profiling used bulk unsorted PBMCs, naive and antigen-experienced compartments could not be compared conclusively. Estimates of total diversity from one million sequenced T cells were regarded as lower bounds and underestimates. Observed TCR beta diversity per million T cells fell roughly linearly with age, and a significant reduction was already apparent by age around 40. Because donor CMV infection status was unknown, age-related changes in expanded clonotypes were potentially confounded.

The roughly 39 donors, aged 6 to 90 years, were systemically healthy Caucasian individuals from Russia. Roughly 9 milliliters of peripheral blood were drawn from each donor into EDTA-treated Vacutainer tubes. Ficoll-Paque density-gradient centrifugation was used to isolate PBMCs, with at least 7 million per sample. Total RNA, at least 5.5 micrograms per sample, was extracted from PBMCs with Trizol reagent. For every donor, an aliquot of PBMCs went through flow cytometry to measure the percentages of naive CD45RAhigh/CD27high T cells. Libraries were built with 5' RACE. Sequencing was performed on an Illumina HiSeq 2500. A second PCR of roughly 6 to 12 cycles was run with a J-beta primer mix and a sample-barcoded 5' primer. A unique molecular identifier was introduced onto each TCR beta cDNA molecule by a template-switch 5' adaptor carrying 12 random nucleotides. Each sample yielded at least 3 million CDR3-containing paired-end reads. All of the RNA was converted into first-strand cDNA using the Mint cDNA synthesis kit, with a TRBC-specific oligonucleotide serving as the primer. All cDNA was treated with uracil-DNA glycosylase and then went through a first 18-cycle PCR with the universal primers M1SS and BC2_uni_R. The published analysis was carried out like this. Normalization of each sample was performed by random selection of 1 million high-quality reads, each carrying a distinct molecular identifier. Instead of being binned into consensus sequences, reads with shared molecular identifiers were discarded. MiTCR, with a Q25 quality threshold and the strictest error-elimination algorithm, was used for CDR3 identification, clonotype clustering and error correction. A nonparametric unseen species model with Euler transformation was used to estimate a lower bound on total TCR beta diversity. Clones were called with MiXCR by TCRdb after fastp trimmed the public reads at Q25, and only in-frame beta chains were retained. Merged by CDR3 protein, the rows form single entries marked with the most common genes and DNA. The V and J calls come from TCRdb's annotation, not from the publication. The sample profile shows 650,000 to 1,000,000 distinct CDR3 sequences; about 37% of them were found once. The ten top clones hold over 10% of the sample.

Spanning cysteine to phenylalanine, the CDR3 consists of 15 amino acids. Solely the CDR3 DNA is kept, with 45 bases framed from the first base. CDR1 is given as SGDLS and CDR2 as YYNGEE, both from the germline V gene. V is shortened by 4 bases, J by 0 bases, and the region joining them spans 13 bases. This TCR was sampled from a man aged 18 to 30 in good health. The specimen was blood. The V gene is TRBV9 and the J gene is TRBJ1-1; TRBD1 might be the D gene, on 5 matching bases. In nucleotides, the sequence is TGTGCCAGCAGCCCAGGGATGGGCCTGAACACTGAAGCTTTCTTT. It translates as CASSPGMGLNTEAFF.